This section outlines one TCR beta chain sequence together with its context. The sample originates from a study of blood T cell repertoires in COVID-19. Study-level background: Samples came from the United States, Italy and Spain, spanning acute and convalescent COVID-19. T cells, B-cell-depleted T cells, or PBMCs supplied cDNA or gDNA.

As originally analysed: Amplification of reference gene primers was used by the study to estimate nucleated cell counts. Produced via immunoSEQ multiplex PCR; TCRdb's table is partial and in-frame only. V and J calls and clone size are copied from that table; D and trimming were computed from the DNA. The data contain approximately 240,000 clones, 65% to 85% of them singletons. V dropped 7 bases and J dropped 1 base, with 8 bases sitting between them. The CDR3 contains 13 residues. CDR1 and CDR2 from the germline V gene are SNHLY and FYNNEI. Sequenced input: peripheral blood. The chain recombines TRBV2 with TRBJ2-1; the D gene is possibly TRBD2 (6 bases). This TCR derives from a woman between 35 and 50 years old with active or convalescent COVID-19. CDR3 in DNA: TGTGCCAGCATAGCGGATTCCTACAATGAGCAGTTCTTC. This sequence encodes CASIADSYNEQFF.